This T cell receptor (beta chain) was recovered during a study of shared clonotypes between healthy human individuals. Study results and limitations: It was anticipated that sequencing depth would influence how many clonotypes donors shared.

V shed 4 bases and J shed 5 bases, with 11 bases lying between them. The V gene's germline CDR1 is SGHTA and CDR2 FQGTGA. CDR3 length equals 13 residues. Details on this clone: The antigen remains undetermined.

Sequencing used immunoSEQ multiplex PCR; TCRdb keeps in-frame clones, though not all of them. This table has hundreds of thousands of clones, around 77% appearing once. Material for sequencing was PBMCs. This sequence was found in a woman in her 40s in good health. Some clones in this sample may be carry-over from other donors' samples. This chain uses TRBV7-3 with TRBJ2-5; unclear D gene. The CDR3 DNA reads TGTGCCAGCAGCTCGGAAGGTCGGGAGACCCAGTACTTC. As protein: CASSSEGRETQYF.